The T cell receptor (beta chain) described here comes from a study of vaccination effects on CD4 cells after COVID-19. The CDR3 is 16 amino acids. The germline gives CDR1 LNHNV, CDR2 YYDKDF (reference sequence). Between the trimmed V and J ends, which lost 0 bases and 4 bases, there was a span of 13 bases. After expansion with viral peptide pools in the ViraFEST assay, antigen-specific CD4+ T cells were sequenced. The culture ran for around ten days before CD4+ T cells were isolated. The person had a PCR-confirmed SARS-CoV-2 infection during March to December 2020. PBMC cultures contained about 2 million cells per well, about 10 IU/ml IL-2 and about 9.7 ug/ml peptides. Sequencing was performed with immunoSEQ multiplex PCR; in TCRdb, only in-frame clones are kept and a portion is missing. This sample has approximately 40,000 clones, with just under 75% found just once. On this clone: Antigen unknown.

The rearrangement uses TRBV15 and TRBJ2-1, with D unclear. The source of this sequence is a human donor who had a prior SARS-CoV-2 infection. This specimen was CD4+ T cells from PBMCs cultured with a peptide pool, taken before COVID-19 vaccination. The CDR3 region is CATSRDVGIIYNEQFF. CDR3 DNA sequence: TGTGCCACCAGCAGAGATGTAGGGATCATTTACAATGAGCAGTTCTTC.